This entry describes one TCR beta chain. Antigen unknown. The germline V gene encodes CDR1 SEHNR and CDR2 FQNEAQ (reference sequence). V gave up 6 bases and J gave up 8 bases, with 16 bases separating them. CDR3 size: 13 residues. TCRdb passed the 5' RACE reads through MiXCR, listing each CDR3 protein once. The data contain 200,000 to 250,000 distinct CDR3 sequences, roughly 14% of them singletons. This sample was included in a study of T-cell memory formation after mild COVID-19. Study-level findings and limits: Clonal second-wave expansions that peaked on day 37 had unconfirmed SARS-CoV-2 specificity.

The rearrangement links TRBV7-9 to TRBJ1-2; D unclear. This TCR was recovered from an adult woman who had mild COVID-19 (a few samples of this study predate the infection). Cell type and time point are not known. Material for sequencing was PBMCs or a T cell subset sorted from them (not recorded which). In nucleotides, the CDR3 is TGTGCCAGCAGTCCCACAGAGGGCCGGGGCTACACCTTC. This sequence encodes CASSPTEGRGYTF.